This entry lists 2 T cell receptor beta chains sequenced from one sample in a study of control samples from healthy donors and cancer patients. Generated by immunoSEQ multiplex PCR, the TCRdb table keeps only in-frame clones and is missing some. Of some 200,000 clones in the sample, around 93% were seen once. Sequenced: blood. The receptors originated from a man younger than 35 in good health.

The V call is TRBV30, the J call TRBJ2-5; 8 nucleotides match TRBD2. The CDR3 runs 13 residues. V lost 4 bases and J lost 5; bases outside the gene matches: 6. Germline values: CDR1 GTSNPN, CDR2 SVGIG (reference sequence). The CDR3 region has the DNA TGTGCCTGGACGGCGGGGGGCTGGGAGACCCAGTACTTC. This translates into CAWTAGGWETQYF.

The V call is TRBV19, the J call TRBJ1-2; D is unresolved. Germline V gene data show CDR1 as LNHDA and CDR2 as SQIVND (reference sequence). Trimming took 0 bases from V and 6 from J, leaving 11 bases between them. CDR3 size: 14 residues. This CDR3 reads CASSIDLTPDGYTF. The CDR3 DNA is TGTGCCAGTAGTATAGATCTAACCCCGGATGGCTACACCTTC.